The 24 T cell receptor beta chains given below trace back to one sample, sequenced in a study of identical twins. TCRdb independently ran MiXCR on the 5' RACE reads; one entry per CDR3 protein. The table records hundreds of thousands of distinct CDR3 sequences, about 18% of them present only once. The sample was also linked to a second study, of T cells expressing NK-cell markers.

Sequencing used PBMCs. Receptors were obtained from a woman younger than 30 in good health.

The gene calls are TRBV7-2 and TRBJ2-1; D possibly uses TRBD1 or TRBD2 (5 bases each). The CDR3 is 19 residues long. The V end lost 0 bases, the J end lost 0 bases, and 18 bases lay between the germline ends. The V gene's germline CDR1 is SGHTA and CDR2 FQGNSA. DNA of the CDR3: TGTGCCAGCAGCTTAGCGGTCGGGACGGCCCCTAGCTCCTACAATGAGCAGTTCTTC. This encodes CASSLAVGTAPSSYNEQFF.

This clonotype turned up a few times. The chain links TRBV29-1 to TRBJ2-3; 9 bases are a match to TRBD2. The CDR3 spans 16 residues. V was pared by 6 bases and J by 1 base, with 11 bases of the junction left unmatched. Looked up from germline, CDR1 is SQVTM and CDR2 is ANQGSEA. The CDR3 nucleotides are TGCAGCGTCGCCGGATGGAAGCGGGGGGGCACAGATACGCAGTATTTT. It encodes CSVAGWKRGGTDTQYF.

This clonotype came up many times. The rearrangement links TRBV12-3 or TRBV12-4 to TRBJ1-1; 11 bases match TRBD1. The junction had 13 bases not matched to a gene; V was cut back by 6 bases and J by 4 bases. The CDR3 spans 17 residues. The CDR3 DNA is TGTGCCAGCAGGTCCTATAAGATCGGGACAGGGGGCACTGAAGCTTTCTTT. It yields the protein CASRSYKIGTGGTEAFF.

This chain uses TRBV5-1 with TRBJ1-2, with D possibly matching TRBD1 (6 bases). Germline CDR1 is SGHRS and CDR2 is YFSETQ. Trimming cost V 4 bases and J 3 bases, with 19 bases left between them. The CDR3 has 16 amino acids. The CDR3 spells CASSPKKGGADYGYTF. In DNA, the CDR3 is TGCGCCAGCAGCCCAAAAAAGGGGGGCGCAGACTATGGCTACACCTTC.

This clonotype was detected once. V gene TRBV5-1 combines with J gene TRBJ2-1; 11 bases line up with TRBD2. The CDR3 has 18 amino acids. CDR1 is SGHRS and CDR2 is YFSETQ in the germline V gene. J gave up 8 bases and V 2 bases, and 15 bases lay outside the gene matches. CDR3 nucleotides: TGCGCCAGCAGCTTTGGTGCCCTAATAGCGGGGGGGCACGATGAGCAGTTCTTC. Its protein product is CASSFGALIAGGHDEQFF.

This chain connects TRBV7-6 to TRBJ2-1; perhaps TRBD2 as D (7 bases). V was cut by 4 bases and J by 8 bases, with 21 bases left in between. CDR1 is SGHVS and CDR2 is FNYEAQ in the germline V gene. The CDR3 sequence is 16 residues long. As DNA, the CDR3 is TGTGCCAGCAGCTACTTAGGGGGAGGGCAGACCGATGAGCAGTTCTTC. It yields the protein CASSYLGGGQTDEQFF.

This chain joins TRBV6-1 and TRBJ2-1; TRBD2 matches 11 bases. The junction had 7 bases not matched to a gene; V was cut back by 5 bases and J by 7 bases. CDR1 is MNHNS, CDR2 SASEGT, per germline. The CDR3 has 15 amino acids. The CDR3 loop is CASSPLAGGWNEQFF. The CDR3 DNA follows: TGTGCCAGCAGTCCGCTAGCGGGAGGCTGGAATGAGCAGTTCTTC.

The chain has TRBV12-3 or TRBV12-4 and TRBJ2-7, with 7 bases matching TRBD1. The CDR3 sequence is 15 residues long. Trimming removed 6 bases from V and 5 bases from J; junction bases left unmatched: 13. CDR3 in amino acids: CASSPLDRTGDEQYF. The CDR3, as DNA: TGTGCCAGCAGCCCCCTCGATAGAACAGGGGACGAGCAGTACTTC.

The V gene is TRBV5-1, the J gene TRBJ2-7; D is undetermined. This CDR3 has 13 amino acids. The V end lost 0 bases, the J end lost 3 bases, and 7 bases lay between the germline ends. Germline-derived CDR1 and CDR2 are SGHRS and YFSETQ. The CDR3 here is CASSLEPFYEQYF. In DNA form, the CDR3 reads TGCGCCAGCAGCTTGGAACCATTCTACGAGCAGTACTTC.

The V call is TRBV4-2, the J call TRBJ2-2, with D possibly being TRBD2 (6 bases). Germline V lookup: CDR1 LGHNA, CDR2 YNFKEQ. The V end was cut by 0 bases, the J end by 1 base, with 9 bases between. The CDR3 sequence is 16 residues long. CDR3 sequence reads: CASSQDPSVNTGELFF. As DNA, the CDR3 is TGTGCCAGCAGCCAAGATCCTAGCGTGAACACCGGGGAGCTGTTTTTT.

For the CDR3, the DNA is TGTGCCAGCAGACTCAGGGATGTGGGTAAAAAACTGTTTTTT. It is translated as CASRLRDVGKKLFF. This chain links TRBV27 with TRBJ1-4; D perhaps matches TRBD1 (5 bases). Trimming cost V 6 bases and J 9 bases, with 17 bases left between them. The CDR3 has 14 amino acids. CDR1 is MNHEY and CDR2 is SMNVEV in the germline V gene (reference sequence).

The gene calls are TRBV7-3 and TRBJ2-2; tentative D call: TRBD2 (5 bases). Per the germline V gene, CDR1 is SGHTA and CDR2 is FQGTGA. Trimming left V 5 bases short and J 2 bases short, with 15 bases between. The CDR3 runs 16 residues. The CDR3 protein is CASSAWNRENTGELFF. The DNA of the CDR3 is TGTGCCAGCAGCGCATGGAACCGGGAAAACACCGGGGAGCTGTTTTTT.

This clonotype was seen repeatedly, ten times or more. The CDR3 DNA is TGCAGTGCACCCGGACAGGGTGGTATCACTGAAGCTTTCTTT. Protein: CSAPGQGGITEAFF. The chain joins TRBV20-1 to TRBJ1-1, with 8 bases identical to TRBD1. CDR1 and CDR2 (germline): DFQATT, SNEGSKA (reference sequence). The trim removed 6 bases at V and 4 bases at J, leaving 10 bases unmatched. The CDR3 is made up of 14 amino acids.

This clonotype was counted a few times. The CDR3 sequence: CASSPGRAKGTDTQYF. The CDR3 DNA is TGTGCCAGCAGCCCGGGCCGCGCAAAAGGGACAGATACGCAGTATTTT. The rearrangement links TRBV2 to TRBJ2-3; no definite D call. The CDR3 length is 16 residues. Germline loops: CDR1 SNHLY, CDR2 FYNNEI. V lost 6 bases and J lost 3, with 19 bases in between.

In DNA, the CDR3 is TGCAGTGCGAGGGACATGACTAGTAGGAATGAGCAGTTCTTC. The encoded protein is CSARDMTSRNEQFF. The rearrangement uses TRBV20-1 and TRBJ2-1; the D call may be TRBD1 or TRBD2 (6 bases each). Between the trimmed V and J ends, which lost 6 bases and 7 bases, there was a span of 19 bases. Germline-derived CDR1 and CDR2 are DFQATT and SNEGSKA (reference sequence). The CDR3 contains 14 residues.

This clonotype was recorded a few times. This CDR3 reads CASSAQGTGNSPLHF. The CDR3 nucleotides are TGTGCCAGCAGCGCGCAGGGCACGGGTAATTCACCCCTCCACTTT. The gene calls are TRBV9 and TRBJ1-6, with a tentative D call TRBD1 (5 bases). CDR3 length equals 15 residues. V lost 3 bases and J 6 bases, leaving 13 bases between the germline ends. Per the germline V gene, CDR1 is SGDLS and CDR2 is YYNGEE.

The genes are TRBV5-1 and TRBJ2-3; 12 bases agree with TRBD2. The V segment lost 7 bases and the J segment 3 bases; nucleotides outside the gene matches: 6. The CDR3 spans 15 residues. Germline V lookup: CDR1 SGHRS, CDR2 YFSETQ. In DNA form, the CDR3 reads TGCGCCAGCGGCCGACTAGCGGGAGATACAGATACGCAGTATTTT. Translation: CASGRLAGDTDTQYF. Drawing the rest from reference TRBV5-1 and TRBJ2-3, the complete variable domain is KAGVTQTPRYLIKTRGQQVTLSCSPISGHRSVSWYQQTPGQGLQFLFEYFSETQRNKGNFPGRFSGRQFSNSRSEMNVSTLELGDSALYLCASGRLAGDTDTQYFGPGTRLTVL.

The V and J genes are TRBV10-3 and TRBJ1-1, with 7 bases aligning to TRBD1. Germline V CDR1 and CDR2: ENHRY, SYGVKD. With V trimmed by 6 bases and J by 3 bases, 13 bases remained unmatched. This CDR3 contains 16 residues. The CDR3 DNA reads TGTGCCATCAGGCCAAGACAGGGCTCGGGTGACACTGAAGCTTTCTTT. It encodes CAIRPRQGSGDTEAFF.

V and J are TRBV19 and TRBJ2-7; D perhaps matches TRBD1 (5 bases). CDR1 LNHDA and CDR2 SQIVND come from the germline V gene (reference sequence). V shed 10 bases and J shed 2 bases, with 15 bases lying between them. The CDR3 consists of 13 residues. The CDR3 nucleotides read TGTGCCATCCTAAGGGGCCTCACCTACGAGCAGTACTTC. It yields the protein CAILRGLTYEQYF. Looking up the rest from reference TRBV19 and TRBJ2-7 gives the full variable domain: DGGITQSPKYLFRKEGQNVTLSCEQNLNHDAMYWYRQDPGQGLRLIYYSQIVNDFQKGDIAEGYSVSREKKESFPLTVTSAQKNPTAFYLCAILRGLTYEQYFGPGTRLTVT.

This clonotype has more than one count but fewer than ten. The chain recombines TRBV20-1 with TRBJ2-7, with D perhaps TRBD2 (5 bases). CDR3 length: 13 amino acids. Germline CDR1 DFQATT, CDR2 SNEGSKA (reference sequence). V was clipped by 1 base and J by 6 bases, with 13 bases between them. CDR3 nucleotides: TGCAGTGCTAGAGTAAGGGAGCCCGGCGAGCAGTACTTC. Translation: CSARVREPGEQYF.

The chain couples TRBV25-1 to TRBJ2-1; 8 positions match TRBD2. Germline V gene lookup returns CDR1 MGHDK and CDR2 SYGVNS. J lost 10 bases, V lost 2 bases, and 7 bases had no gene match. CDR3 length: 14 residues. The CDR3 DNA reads TGTGCCAGCAGTGAACCAGGGACTAGTAAGGAGCAGTTCTTC. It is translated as CASSEPGTSKEQFF.

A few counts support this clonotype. The CDR3: CASGWTDTEAFF. The CDR3 DNA is TGTGCCAGCGGGTGGACGGACACTGAAGCTTTCTTT. V usage is TRBV11-2 and J usage is TRBJ1-1; D is undetermined. V was clipped by 8 bases and J by 3 bases, with 10 bases between them. The germline V gene encodes CDR1 SGHAT and CDR2 FQNNGV. The CDR3 spans 12 residues.

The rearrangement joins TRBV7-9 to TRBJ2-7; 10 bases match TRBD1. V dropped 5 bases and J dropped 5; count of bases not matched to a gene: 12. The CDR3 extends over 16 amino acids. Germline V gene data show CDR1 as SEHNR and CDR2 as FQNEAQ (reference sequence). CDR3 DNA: TGTGCCAGCAGCCCAACCCGACAGGGGGCGCGTAACGAGCAGTACTTC. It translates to CASSPTRQGARNEQYF.

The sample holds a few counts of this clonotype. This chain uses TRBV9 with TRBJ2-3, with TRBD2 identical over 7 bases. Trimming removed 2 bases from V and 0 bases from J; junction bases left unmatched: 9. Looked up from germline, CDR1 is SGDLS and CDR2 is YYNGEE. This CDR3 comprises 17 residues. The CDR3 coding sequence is TGTGCCAGCAGCGTCCGCGGGGGATCAACTAGCACAGATACGCAGTATTTT. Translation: CASSVRGGSTSTDTQYF. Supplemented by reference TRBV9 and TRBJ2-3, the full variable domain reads DSGVTQTPKHLITATGQRVTLRCSPRSGDLSVYWYQQSLDQGLQFLIQYYNGEERAKGNILERFSAQQFPDLHSELNLSSLELGDSALYFCASSVRGGSTSTDTQYFGPGTRLTVL.